This TCR beta chain was retrieved from a study of cytomegalovirus exposure and HLA in healthy donors. Study results and limitations: A later analysis linked a missense DCLRE1C variant to TCR beta V- and J-gene trimming.

Germline values: CDR1 MGHRA, CDR2 YSYEKL. The V end was cut by 3 bases, the J end by 0 bases, with 12 bases between. This CDR3 spans 15 amino acids. In the case of this clone: The antigen is undetermined.

The PCR was carried out with 60 Vbeta primers and 13 Jbeta primers. As processed by the authors: A follow-up analysis tallied 60 million to 85 million unique TCR beta chains, roughly 11 million shared. The data were produced by immunoSEQ multiplex PCR, yet TCRdb's version contains in-frame clones alone and is incomplete. V and J calls and clone size are those listed in that table; D and trimming were worked out from the DNA. The profile covers approximately 69,000 clones, with 65% to 70% appearing a single time and 20% to 25% taken by the ten largest. Sequencing input: PBMCs. The TCR sequence derives from a man between 40 and 49 years old in good health and CMV-seropositive. The V and J genes are TRBV4-1 and TRBJ2-7; weak D call: TRBD2 (6 bases). The CDR3 spells CASSHRDLSSYEQYF. Written as DNA, the CDR3 is TGCGCCAGCAGCCACCGGGACTTGAGCTCCTACGAGCAGTACTTC.